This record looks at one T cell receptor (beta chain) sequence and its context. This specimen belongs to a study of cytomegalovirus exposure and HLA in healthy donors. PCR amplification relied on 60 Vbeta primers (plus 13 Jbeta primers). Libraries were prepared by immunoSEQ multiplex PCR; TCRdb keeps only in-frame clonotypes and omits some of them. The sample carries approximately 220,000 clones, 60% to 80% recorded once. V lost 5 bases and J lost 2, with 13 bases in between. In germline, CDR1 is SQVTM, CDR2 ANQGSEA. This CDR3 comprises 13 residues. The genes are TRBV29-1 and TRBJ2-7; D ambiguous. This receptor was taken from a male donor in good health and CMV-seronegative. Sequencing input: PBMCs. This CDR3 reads CSVSTDHAYEQYF. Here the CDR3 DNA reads TGCAGCGTTAGTACAGACCATGCCTACGAGCAGTACTTC.